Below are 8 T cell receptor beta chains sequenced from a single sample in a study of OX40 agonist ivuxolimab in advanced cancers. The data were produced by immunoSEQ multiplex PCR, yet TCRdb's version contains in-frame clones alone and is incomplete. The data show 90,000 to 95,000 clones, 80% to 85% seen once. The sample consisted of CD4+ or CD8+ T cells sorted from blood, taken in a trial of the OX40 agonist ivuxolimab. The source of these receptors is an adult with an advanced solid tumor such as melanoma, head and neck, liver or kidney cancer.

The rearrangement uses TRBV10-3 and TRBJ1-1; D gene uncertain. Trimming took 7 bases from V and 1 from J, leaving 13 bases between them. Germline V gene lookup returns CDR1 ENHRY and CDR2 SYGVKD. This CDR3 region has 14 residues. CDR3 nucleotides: TGTGCCATCAACCCGGACGGGGAGAACACTGAAGCTTTCTTT. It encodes CAINPDGENTEAFF.

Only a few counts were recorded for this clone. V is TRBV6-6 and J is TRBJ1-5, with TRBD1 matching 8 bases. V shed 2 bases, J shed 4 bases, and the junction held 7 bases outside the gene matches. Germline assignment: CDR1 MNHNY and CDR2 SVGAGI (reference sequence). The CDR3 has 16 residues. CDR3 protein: CASSYGQGAGNQPQHF. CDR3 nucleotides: TGTGCCAGCAGTTACGGGCAGGGGGCAGGAAATCAGCCCCAGCATTTT.

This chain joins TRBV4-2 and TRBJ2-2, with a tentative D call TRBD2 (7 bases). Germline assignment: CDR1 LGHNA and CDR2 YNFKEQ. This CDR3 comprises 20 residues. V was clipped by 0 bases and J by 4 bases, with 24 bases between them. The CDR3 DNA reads TGTGCCAGCAGCCAAGATCGGGCTAGCGGTCTCAAAGGGGGCACCGGGGAGCTGTTTTTT. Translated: CASSQDRASGLKGGTGELFF.

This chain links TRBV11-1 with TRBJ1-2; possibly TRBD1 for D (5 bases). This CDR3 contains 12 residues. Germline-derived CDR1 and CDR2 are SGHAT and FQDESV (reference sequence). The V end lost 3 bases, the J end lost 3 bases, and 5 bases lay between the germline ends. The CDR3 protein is CASSLGDYGYTF. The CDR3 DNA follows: TGTGCCAGCAGCTTGGGGGACTATGGCTACACCTTC.

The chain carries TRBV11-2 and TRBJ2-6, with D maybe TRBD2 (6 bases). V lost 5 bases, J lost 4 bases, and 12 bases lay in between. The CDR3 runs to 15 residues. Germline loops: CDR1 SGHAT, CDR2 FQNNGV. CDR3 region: CASSKEGGGANVLTF. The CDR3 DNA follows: TGTGCCAGCAGCAAGGAGGGAGGAGGGGCCAACGTCCTGACTTTC.

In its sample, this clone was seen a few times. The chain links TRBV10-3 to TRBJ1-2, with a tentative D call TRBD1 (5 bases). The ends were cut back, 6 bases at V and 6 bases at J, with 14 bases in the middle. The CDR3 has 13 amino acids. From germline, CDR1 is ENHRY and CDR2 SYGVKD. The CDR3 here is CAIRPRDFHGYTF. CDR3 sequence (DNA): TGTGCCATCAGACCCCGGGACTTCCATGGCTACACCTTC.

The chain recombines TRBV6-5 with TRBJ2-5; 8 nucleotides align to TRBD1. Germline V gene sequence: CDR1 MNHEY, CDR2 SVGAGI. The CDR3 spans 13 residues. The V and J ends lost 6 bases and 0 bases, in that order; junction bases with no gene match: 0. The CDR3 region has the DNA TGTGCCAGCAGGACAGGGGACCAAGAGACCCAGTACTTC. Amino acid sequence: CASRTGDQETQYF.

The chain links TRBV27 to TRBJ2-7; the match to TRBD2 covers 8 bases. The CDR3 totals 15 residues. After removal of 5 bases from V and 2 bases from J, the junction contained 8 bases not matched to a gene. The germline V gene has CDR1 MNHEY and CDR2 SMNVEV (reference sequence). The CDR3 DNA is TGTGCCAGCAGTCCTCTTGGGCGGGGGGCCTACGAGCAGTACTTC. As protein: CASSPLGRGAYEQYF.